This T cell receptor (beta chain) was found in a study of cytomegalovirus exposure and HLA in healthy donors. Study-wide results and caveats: TCR beta chain V- and J-gene trimming was linked, in a later analysis, to a missense variant in DCLRE1C.

Concerning this clone: Its antigen is not known.

The length of the CDR3 is 16 residues. Germline lookup yields CDR1 SGHDT and CDR2 YYEEEE. The trim removed 6 bases at V and 5 bases at J, leaving 16 bases unmatched. With 60 Vbeta and 13 Jbeta primers, the PCR was carried out. Repertoires were generated with immunoSEQ multiplex PCR, while TCRdb's copy carries only in-frame clones and drops some. The data contain about 130,000 clones, approximately 81% of them seen just once; the ten biggest clones take up 4%. Sequencing used PBMCs. This clonotype was obtained from a man younger than 35 in good health and CMV-seropositive. The V and J genes are TRBV5-6 and TRBJ1-1; 7 bases align to TRBD1. CDR3 residues: CASNPGMDRLETEAFF. CDR3 nucleotide sequence: TGTGCCAGCAACCCGGGAATGGACAGGTTGGAGACTGAAGCTTTCTTT.